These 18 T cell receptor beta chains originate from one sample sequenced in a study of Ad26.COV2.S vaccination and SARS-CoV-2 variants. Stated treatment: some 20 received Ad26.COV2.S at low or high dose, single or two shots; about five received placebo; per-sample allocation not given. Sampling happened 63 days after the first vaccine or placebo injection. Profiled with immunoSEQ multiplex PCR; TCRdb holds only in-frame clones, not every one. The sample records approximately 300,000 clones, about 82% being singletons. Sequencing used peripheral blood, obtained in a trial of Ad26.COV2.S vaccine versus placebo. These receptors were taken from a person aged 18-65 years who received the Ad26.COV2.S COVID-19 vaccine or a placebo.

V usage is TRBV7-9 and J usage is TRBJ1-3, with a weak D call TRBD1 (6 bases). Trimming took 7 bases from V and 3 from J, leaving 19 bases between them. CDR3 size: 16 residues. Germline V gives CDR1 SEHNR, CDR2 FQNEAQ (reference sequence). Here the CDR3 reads CASNIVGGALGNTIYF. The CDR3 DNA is TGTGCCAGCAACATAGTCGGGGGGGCGCTTGGAAACACCATATATTTT.

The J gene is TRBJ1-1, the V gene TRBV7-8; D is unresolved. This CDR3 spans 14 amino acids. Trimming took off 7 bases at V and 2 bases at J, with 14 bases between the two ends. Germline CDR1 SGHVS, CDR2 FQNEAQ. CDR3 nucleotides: TGTGCCAGCATACCACCCTTAGGCAACACTGAAGCTTTCTTT. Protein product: CASIPPLGNTEAFF. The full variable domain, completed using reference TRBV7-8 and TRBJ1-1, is GAGVSQSPRYKVAKRGQDVALRCDPISGHVSLFWYQQALGQGPEFLTYFQNEAQLDKSGLPSDRFFAERPEGSVSTLKIQRTQQEDSAVYLCASIPPLGNTEAFFGQGTRLTVV.

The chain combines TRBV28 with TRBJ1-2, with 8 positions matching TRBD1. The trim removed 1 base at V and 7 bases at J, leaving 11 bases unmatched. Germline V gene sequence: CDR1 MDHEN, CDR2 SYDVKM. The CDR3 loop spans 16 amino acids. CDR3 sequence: CASSLLVRGRLSGYTF. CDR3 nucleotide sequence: TGTGCCAGCAGTTTATTGGTCAGGGGGCGGTTGTCTGGCTACACCTTC.

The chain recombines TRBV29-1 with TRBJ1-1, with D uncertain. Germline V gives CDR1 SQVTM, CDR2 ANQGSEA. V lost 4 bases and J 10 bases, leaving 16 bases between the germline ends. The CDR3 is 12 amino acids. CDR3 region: CSVVPTASGAFF. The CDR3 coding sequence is TGCAGCGTTGTTCCCACTGCGAGTGGAGCTTTCTTT.

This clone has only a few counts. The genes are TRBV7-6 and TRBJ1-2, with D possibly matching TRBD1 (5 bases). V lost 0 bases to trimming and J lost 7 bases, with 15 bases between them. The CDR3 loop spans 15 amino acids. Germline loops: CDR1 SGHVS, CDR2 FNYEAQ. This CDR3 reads CASSLAAGRETGYTF. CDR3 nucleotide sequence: TGTGCCAGCAGCTTAGCTGCAGGGAGGGAAACTGGCTACACCTTC.

This CDR3 is CSVEAIIEGRREAFF. As DNA, the CDR3 is TGCAGCGTTGAAGCTATAATAGAAGGACGGCGTGAAGCTTTCTTT. V usage is TRBV29-1 and J usage is TRBJ1-1; D remains unclear. Germline-derived CDR1 and CDR2 are SQVTM and ANQGSEA. This CDR3 comprises 15 residues. The V end lost 1 base, the J end lost 7 bases, and 19 bases lay between the germline ends.

Written as DNA, the CDR3 is TGTGCCAGCAGTTGGCCGGGACAGGGTATCTACGAGCAGTACTTC. Residues: CASSWPGQGIYEQYF. The chain couples TRBV6-2 or TRBV6-3 to TRBJ2-7, with 9 positions matching TRBD1. V lost 4 bases to trimming and J lost 3 bases; unmatched junction nucleotides: 7. This CDR3 region has 15 residues. Germline V gene lookup returns CDR1 MNHEY and CDR2 SVGEGT.

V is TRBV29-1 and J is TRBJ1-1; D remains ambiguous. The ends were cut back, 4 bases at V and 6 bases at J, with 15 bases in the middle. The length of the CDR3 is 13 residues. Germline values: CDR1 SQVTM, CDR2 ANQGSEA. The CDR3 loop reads CSVVRGFIPEAFF. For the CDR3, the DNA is TGCAGCGTTGTTCGAGGGTTCATCCCTGAAGCTTTCTTT.

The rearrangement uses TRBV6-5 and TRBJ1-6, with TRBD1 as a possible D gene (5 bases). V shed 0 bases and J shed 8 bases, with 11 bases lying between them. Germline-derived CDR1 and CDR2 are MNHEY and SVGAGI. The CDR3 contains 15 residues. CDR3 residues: CASSYSLGVDSPLHF. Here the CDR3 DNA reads TGTGCCAGCAGTTACTCATTAGGGGTTGATTCACCCCTCCACTTT.

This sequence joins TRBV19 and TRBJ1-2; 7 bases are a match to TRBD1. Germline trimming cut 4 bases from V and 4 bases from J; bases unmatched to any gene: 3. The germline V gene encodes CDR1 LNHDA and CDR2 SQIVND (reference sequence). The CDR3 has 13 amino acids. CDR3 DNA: TGTGCCAGTAGTAGGGAGGGGGCCTATGGCTACACCTTC. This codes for CASSREGAYGYTF. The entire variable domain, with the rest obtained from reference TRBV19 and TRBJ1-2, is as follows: DGGITQSPKYLFRKEGQNVTLSCEQNLNHDAMYWYRQDPGQGLRLIYYSQIVNDFQKGDIAEGYSVSREKKESFPLTVTSAQKNPTAFYLCASSREGAYGYTFGSGTRLTVV.

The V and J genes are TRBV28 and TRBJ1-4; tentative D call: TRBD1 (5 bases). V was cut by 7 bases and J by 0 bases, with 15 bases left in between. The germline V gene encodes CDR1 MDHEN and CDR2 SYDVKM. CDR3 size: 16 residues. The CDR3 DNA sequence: TGTGCCAGCAACCCGATGGGGGAGGCAACTAATGAAAAACTGTTTTTT. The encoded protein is CASNPMGEATNEKLFF. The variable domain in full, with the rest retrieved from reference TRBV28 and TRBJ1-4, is DVKVTQSSRYLVKRTGEKVFLECVQDMDHENMFWYRQDPGLGLRLIYFSYDVKMKEKGDIPEGYSVSREKKERFSLILESASTNQTSMYLCASNPMGEATNEKLFFGSGTQLSVL.

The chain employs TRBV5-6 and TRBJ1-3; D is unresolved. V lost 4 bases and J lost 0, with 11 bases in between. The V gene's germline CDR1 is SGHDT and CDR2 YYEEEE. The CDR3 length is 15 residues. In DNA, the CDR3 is TGTGCCAGCAGCCCCGCCGGGAGCTCTGGAAACACCATATATTTT. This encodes CASSPAGSSGNTIYF.

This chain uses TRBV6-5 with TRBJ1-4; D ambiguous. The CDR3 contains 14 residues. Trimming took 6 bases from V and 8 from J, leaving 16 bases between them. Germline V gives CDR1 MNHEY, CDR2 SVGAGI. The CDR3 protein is CASRPRTEGEKLFF. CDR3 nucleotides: TGTGCCAGCAGGCCCCGGACGGAGGGAGAAAAACTGTTTTTT.

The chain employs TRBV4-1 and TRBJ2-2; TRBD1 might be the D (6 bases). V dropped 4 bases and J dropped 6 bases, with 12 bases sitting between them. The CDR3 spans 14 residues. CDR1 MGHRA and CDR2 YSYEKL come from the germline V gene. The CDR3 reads CASSPEGGAGELFF. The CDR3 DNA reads TGCGCCAGCAGCCCAGAAGGGGGTGCCGGGGAGCTGTTTTTT.

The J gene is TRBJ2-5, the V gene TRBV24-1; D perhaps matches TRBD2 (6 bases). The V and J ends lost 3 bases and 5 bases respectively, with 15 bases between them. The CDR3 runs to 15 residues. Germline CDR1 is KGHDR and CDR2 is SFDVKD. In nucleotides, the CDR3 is TGTGCCACCAGTGATGGGACTTTAGGTTTGGAGACCCAGTACTTC. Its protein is CATSDGTLGLETQYF.

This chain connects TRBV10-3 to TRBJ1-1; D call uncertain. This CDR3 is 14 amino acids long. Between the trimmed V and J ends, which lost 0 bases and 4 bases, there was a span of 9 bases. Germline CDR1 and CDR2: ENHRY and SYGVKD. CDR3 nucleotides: TGTGCCATCAGTGAGTCACGGGGAGGCACTGAAGCTTTCTTT. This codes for CAISESRGGTEAFF.

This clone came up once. Here the CDR3 reads CASSPTRGPHSEQYF. CDR3 DNA: TGTGCCAGCTCACCAACCCGGGGACCGCATTCCGAGCAGTACTTC. This chain uses TRBV18 with TRBJ2-7; perhaps D is TRBD1 or TRBD2 (5 bases each). The CDR3 is 15 amino acids. CDR1 and CDR2 from the germline V gene are KGHSH and LQKENI. Trimming took off 2 bases at V and 6 bases at J, with 17 bases between the two ends.

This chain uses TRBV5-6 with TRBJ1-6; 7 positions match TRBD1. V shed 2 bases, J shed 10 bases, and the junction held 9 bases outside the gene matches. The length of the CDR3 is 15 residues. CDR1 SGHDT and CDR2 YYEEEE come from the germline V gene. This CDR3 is CASSLPGTAQSPLHF. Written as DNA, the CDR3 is TGTGCCAGCAGCTTACCCGGGACAGCCCAATCACCCCTCCACTTT.